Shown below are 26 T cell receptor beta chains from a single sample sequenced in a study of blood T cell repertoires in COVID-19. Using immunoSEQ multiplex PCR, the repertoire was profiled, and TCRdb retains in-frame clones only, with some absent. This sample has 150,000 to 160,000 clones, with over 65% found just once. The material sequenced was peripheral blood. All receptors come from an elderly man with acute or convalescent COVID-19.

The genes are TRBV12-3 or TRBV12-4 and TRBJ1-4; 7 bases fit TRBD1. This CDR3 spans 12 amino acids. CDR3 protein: CATGSGPQKLFF. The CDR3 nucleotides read TGTGCGACAGGGTCTGGTCCTCAAAAACTGTTTTTT.

Here the CDR3 DNA reads TGTGCCAGCAGAAGGACTATAACCGGGGAGCTGTTTTTT. Protein: CASRRTITGELFF. The chain combines TRBV2 with TRBJ2-2; tentatively, D is TRBD2 (6 bases). Trimming removed 6 bases at V and 5 bases at J, with 10 bases between. From germline, CDR1 is SNHLY and CDR2 FYNNEI. The CDR3 contains 13 residues.

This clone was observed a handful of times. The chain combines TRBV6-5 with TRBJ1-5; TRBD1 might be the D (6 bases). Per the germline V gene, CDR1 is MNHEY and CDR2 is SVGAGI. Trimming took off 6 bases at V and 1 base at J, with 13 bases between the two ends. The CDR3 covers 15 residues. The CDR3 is CASRISGDSNQPQHF. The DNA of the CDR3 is TGTGCCAGCAGGATTTCAGGGGACAGCAATCAGCCCCAGCATTTT.

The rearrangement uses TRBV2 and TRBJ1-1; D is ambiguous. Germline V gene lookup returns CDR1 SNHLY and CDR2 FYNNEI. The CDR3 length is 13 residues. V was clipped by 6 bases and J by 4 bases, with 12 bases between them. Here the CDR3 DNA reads TGTGCCAGCAGCCCAGAGGTTTCCACTGAAGCTTTCTTT. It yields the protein CASSPEVSTEAFF.

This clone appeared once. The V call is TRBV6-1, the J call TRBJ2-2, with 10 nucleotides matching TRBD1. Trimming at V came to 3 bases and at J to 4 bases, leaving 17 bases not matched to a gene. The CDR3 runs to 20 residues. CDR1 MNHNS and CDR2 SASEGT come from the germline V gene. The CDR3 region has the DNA TGTGCCAGCAGTGAGCGAGACAGGGGGCGCCTCGCCCCGGGCACCGGGGAGCTGTTTTTT. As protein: CASSERDRGRLAPGTGELFF.

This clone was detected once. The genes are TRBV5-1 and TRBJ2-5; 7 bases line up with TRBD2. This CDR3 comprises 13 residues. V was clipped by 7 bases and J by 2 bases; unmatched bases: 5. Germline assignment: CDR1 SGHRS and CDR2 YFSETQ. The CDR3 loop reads CASRYGGQETQYF. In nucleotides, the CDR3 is TGCGCCAGCCGATACGGGGGGCAAGAGACCCAGTACTTC.

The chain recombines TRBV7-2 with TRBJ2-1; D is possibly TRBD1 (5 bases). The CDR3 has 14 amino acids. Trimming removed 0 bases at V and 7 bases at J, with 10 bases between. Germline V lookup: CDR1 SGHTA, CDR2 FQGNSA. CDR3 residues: CASSLAGLKNEQFF. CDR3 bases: TGTGCCAGCAGCTTAGCGGGGCTTAAAAATGAGCAGTTCTTC.

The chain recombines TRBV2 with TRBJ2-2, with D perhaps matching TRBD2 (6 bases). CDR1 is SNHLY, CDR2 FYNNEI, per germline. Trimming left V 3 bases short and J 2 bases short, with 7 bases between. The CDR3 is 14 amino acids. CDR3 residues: CASSEGLNTGELFF. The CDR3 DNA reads TGTGCCAGCAGTGAGGGACTTAACACCGGGGAGCTGTTTTTT.

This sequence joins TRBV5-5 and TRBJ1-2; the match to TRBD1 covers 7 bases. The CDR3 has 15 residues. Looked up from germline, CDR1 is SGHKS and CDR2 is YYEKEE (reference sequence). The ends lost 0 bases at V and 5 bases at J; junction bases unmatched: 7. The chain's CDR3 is CASSLGLDREYGYTF. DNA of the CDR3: TGTGCCAGCAGCTTGGGGCTAGACAGGGAATATGGCTACACCTTC.

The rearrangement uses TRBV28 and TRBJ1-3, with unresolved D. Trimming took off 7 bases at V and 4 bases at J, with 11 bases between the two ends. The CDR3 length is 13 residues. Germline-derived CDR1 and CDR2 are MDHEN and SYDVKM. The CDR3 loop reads CASIGVNGNTIYF. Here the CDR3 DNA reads TGTGCCAGCATCGGGGTAAACGGAAACACCATATATTTT.

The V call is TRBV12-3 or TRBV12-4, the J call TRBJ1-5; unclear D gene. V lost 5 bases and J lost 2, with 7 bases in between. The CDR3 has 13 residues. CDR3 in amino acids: CASSPRGNQPQHF. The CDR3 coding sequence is TGTGCCAGCAGTCCCCGGGGCAATCAGCCCCAGCATTTT.

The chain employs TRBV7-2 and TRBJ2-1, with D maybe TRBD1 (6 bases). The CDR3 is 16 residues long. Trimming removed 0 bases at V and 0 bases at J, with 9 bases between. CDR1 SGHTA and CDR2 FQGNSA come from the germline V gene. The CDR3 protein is CASSLAQGSSYNEQFF. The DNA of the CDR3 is TGTGCCAGCAGCTTAGCGCAGGGGAGCTCCTACAATGAGCAGTTCTTC.

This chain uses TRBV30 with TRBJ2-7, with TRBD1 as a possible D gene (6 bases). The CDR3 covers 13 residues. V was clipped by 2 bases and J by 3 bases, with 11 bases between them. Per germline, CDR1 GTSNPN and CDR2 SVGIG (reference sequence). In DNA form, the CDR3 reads TGTGCCTGGAGTAAAGGACAGCTCTACGAGCAGTACTTC. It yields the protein CAWSKGQLYEQYF.

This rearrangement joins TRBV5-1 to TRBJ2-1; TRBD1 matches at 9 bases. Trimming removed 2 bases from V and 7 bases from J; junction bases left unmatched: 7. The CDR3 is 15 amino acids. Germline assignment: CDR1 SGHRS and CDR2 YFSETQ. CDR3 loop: CASSFGTGLGNEQFF. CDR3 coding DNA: TGCGCCAGCAGCTTCGGGACAGGGCTGGGGAATGAGCAGTTCTTC.

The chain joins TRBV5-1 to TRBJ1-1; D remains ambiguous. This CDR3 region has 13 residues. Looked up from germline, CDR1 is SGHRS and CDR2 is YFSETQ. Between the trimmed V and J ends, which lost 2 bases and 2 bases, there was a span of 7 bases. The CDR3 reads CASSLPRNTEAFF. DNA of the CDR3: TGCGCCAGCAGCTTACCGCGTAACACTGAAGCTTTCTTT.

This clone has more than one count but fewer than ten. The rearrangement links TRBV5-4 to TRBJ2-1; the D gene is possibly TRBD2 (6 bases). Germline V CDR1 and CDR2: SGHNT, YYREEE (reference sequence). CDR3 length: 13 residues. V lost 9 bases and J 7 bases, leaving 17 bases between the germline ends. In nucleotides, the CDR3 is TGTGCCACTTCTCCCACCGGGGGAAATGAGCAGTTCTTC. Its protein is CATSPTGGNEQFF.

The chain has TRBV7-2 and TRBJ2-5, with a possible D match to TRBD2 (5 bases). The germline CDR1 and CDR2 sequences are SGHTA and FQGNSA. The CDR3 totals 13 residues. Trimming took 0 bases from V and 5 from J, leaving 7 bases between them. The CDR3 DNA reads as TGTGCCAGCAGCTTAGCGGGCGGGGAGACCCAGTACTTC. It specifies CASSLAGGETQYF.

CDR3 residues: CASIPWGGGNTIYF. CDR3 in DNA: TGTGCCAGCATTCCCTGGGGCGGTGGAAACACCATATATTTT. This chain joins TRBV28 and TRBJ1-3; D is perhaps TRBD1 (5 bases). V was clipped by 7 bases and J by 3 bases, with 13 bases between them. The length of the CDR3 is 14 residues. Germline V gene sequence: CDR1 MDHEN, CDR2 SYDVKM. The complete variable domain, with remaining parts taken from reference TRBV28 and TRBJ1-3, reads DVKVTQSSRYLVKRTGEKVFLECVQDMDHENMFWYRQDPGLGLRLIYFSYDVKMKEKGDIPEGYSVSREKKERFSLILESASTNQTSMYLCASIPWGGGNTIYFGEGSWLTVV.

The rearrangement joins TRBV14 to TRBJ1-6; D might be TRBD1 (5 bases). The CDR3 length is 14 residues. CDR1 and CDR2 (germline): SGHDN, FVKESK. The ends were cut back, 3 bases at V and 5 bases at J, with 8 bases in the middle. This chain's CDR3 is CASSHRADNSPLHF. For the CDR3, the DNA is TGTGCCAGCAGCCACAGGGCGGATAATTCACCCCTCCACTTT.

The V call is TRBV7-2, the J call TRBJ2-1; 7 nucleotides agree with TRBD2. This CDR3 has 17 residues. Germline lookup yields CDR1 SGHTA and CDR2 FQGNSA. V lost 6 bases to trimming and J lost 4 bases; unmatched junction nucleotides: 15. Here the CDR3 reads CASRGGAGRRGYNEQFF. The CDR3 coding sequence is TGTGCCAGCAGGGGAGGGGCAGGGAGGAGAGGGTACAATGAGCAGTTCTTC. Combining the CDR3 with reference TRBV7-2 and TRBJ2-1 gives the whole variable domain GAGVSQSPSNKVTEKGKDVELRCDPISGHTALYWYRQSLGQGLEFLIYFQGNSAPDKSGLPSDRFSAERTGGSVSTLTIQRTQQEDSAVYLCASRGGAGRRGYNEQFFGPGTRLTVL.

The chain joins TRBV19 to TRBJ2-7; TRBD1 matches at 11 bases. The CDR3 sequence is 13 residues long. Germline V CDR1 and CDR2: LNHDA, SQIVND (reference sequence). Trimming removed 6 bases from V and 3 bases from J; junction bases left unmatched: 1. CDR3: CASSGTGGYEQYF. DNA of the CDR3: TGTGCCAGTAGCGGGACAGGGGGCTACGAGCAGTACTTC.

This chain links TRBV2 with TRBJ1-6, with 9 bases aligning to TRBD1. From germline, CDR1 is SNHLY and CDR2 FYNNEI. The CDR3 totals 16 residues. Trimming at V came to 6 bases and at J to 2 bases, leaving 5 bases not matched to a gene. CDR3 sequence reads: CASSWDRDAYNSPLHF. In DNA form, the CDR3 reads TGTGCCAGCAGCTGGGACAGGGACGCCTATAATTCACCCCTCCACTTT.

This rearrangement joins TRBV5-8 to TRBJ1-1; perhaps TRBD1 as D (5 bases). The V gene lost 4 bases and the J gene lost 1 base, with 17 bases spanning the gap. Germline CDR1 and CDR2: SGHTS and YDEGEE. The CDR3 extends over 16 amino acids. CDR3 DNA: TGTGCCAGCAGCGGGGGGAGGGGCGCGTGGAACACTGAAGCTTTCTTT. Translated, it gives CASSGGRGAWNTEAFF.

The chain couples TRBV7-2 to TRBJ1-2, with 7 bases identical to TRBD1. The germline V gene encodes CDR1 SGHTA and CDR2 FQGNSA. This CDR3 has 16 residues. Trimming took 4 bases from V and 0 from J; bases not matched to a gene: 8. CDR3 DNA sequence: TGTGCCAGCAGCTCTGCAGGACAGGTTGCTAACTATGGCTACACCTTC. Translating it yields CASSSAGQVANYGYTF.

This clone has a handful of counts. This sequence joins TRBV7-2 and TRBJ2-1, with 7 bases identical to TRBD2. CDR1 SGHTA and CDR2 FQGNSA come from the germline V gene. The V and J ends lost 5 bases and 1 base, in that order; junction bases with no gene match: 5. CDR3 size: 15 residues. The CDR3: CASSGGGSSYNEQFF. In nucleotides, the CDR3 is TGTGCCAGCAGCGGCGGGGGTAGTTCCTACAATGAGCAGTTCTTC.

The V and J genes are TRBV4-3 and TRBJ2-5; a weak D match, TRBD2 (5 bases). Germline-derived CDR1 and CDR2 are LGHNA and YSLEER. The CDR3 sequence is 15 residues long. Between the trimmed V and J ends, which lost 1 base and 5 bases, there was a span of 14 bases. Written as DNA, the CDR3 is TGCGCCAGCAGCCAAGGGTACGGGGTTGGGGAGACCCAGTACTTC. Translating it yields CASSQGYGVGETQYF.